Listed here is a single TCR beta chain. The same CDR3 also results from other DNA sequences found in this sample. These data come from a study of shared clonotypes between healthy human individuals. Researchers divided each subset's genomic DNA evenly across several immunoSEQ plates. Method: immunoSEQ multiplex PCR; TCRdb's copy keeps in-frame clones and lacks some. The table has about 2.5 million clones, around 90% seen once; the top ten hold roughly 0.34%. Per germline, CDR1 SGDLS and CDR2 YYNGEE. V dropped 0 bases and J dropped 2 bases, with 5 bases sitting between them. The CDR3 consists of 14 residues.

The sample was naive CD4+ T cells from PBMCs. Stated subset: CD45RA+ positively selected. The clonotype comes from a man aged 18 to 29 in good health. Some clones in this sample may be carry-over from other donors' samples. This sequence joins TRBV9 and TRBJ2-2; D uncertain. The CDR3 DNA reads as TGTGCCAGCAGCGTAGTAGTTAACACCGGGGAGCTGTTTTTT. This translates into CASSVVVNTGELFF.